The sequence of this T cell receptor (beta chain) was determined in a study of T cell responses to AZD1222 COVID-19 vaccine. CDR3 length: 16 residues. CDR1 and CDR2 (germline): SGDLS, YYNGEE. With 0 bases removed from V and 1 base from J, the gap between germline ends came to 11 bases. Turning to this clone: Its antigen is unknown.

Study-wide findings and caveats: Donor demographics were predominantly white British with a female majority; clonal diversity may be underestimated. With two AZD1222 doses given, Spike-specific TCR breadth and depth both rose.

Repertoires were generated with immunoSEQ multiplex PCR, while TCRdb's copy carries only in-frame clones and drops some. Seen here are roughly 120,000 clones, approximately 88% observed once, and the top ten hold approximately 6.5%. The clonotype comes from an adult who received the AZD1222 COVID-19 vaccine. V and J are TRBV9 and TRBJ2-1; D is uncertain. Sequenced here: peripheral blood, sampled 28 days after the second AZD1222 dose. CDR3 sequence reads: CASSVGPDTSYNEQFF. Here the CDR3 DNA reads TGTGCCAGCAGCGTAGGACCGGATACGTCCTACAATGAGCAGTTCTTC.